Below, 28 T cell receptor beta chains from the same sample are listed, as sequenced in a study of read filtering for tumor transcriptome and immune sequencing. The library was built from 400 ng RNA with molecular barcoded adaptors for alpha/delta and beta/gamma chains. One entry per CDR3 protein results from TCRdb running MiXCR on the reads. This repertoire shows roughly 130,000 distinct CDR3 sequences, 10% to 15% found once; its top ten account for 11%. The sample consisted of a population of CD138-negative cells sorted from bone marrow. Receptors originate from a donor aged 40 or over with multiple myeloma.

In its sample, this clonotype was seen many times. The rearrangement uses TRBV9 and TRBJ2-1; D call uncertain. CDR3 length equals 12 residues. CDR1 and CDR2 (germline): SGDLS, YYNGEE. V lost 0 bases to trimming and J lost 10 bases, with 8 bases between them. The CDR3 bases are TGTGCCAGCAGCGTAGGAGTGGAAGAGCAGTTCTTC. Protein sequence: CASSVGVEEQFF.

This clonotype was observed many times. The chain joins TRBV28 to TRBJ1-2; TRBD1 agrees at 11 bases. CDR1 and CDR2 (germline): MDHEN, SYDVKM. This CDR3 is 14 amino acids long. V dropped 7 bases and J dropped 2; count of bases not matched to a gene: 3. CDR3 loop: CASKGQGANYGYTF. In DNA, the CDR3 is TGTGCCAGCAAAGGACAGGGGGCGAACTATGGCTACACCTTC.

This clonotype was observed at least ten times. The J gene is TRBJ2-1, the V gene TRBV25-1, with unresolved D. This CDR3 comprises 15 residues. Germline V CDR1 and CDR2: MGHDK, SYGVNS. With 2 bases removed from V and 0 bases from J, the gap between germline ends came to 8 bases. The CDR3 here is CASSEQVSSYNEQFF. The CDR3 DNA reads TGTGCCAGCAGTGAACAAGTAAGCTCCTACAATGAGCAGTTCTTC.

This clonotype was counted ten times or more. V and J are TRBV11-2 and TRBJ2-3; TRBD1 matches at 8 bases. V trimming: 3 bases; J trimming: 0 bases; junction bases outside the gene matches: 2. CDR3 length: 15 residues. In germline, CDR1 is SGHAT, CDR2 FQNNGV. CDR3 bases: TGTGCCAGCAGCTTCAGGGGGCTAAGCACAGATACGCAGTATTTT. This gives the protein CASSFRGLSTDTQYF.

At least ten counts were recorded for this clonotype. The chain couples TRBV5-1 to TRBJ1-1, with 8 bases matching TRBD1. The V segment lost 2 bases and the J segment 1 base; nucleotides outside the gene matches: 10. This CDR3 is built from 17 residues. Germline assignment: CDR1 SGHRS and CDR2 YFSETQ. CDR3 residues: CASSFYAGTGRNTEAFF. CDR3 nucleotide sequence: TGCGCCAGCAGCTTTTACGCCGGGACAGGTCGGAACACTGAAGCTTTCTTT.

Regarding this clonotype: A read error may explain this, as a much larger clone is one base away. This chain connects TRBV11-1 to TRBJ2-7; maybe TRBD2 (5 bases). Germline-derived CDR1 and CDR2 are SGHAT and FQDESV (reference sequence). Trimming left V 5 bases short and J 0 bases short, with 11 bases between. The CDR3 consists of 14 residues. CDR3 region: CASSPGLFSYEQYF. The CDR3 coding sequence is TGTGCCAGCAGCCCAGGACTCTTCTCCTACGAGCAGTACTTC. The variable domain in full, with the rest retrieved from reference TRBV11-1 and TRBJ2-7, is EAEVAQSPRYKITEKSQAVAFWCDPISGHATLYWYRQILGQGPELLVQFQDESVVDDSQLPKDRFSAERLKGVDSTLKIQPAELGDSAMYLCASSPGLFSYEQYFGPGTRLTVT.

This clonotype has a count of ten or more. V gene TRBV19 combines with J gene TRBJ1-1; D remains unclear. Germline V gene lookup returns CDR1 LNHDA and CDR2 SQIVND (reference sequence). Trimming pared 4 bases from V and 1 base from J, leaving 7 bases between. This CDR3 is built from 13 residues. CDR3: CASSTTGNTEAFF. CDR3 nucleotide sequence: TGTGCCAGTAGTACTACGGGGAACACTGAAGCTTTCTTT.

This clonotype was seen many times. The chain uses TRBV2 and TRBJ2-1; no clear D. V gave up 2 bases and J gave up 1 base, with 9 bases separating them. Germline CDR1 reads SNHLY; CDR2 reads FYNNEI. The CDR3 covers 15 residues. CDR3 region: CASSEQGSSYNEQFF. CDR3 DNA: TGTGCCAGCAGTGAACAAGGGTCATCCTACAATGAGCAGTTCTTC.

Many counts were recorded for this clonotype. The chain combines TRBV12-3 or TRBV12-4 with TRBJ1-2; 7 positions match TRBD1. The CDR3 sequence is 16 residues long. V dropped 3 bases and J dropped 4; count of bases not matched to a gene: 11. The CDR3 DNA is TGTGCCAGCAGTTTGGGGGACAGCGCCCTTTCCTATGGCTACACCTTC. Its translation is CASSLGDSALSYGYTF.

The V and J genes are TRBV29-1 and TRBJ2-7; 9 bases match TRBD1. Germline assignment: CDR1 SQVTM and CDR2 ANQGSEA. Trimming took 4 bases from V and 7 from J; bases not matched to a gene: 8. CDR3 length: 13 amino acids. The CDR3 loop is CSVVRQGDGEQYF. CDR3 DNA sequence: TGCAGCGTTGTCCGACAGGGGGATGGGGAGCAGTACTTC.

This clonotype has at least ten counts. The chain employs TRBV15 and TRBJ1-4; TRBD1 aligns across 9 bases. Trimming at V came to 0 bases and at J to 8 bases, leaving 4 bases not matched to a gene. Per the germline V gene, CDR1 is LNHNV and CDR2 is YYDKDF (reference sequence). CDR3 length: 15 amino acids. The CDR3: CATSREGTGREKLFF. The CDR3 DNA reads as TGTGCCACCAGCAGAGAAGGGACAGGGCGGGAAAAACTGTTTTTT.

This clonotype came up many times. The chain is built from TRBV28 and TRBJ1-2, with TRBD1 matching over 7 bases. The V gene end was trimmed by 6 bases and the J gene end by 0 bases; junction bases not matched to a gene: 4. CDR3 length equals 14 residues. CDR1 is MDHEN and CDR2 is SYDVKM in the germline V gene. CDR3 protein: CASRSGQPNYGYTF. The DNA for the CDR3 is TGTGCCAGCAGGTCGGGACAGCCTAACTATGGCTACACCTTC.

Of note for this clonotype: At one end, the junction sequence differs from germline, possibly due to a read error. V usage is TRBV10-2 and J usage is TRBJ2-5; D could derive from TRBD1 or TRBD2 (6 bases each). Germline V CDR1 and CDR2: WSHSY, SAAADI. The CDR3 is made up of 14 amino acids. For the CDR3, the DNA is TGCGCCAGCAGGGGACGGGGGCTAGGAGAGGCCCAGTACTTC. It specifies CASRGRGLGEAQYF.

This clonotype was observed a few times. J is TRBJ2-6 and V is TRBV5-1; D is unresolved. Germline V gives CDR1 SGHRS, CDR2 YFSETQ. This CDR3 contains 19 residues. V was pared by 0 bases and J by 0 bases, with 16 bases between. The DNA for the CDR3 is TGCGCCAGCAGCTTGGGGCAGGAAGGGATCTACTCTGGGGCCAACGTCCTGACTTTC. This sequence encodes CASSLGQEGIYSGANVLTF.

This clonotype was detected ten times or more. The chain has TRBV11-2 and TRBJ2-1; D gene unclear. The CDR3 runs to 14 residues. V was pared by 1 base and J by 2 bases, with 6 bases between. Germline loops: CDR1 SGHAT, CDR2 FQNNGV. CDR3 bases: TGTGCCAGCAGCTTAGCGGCCACCTACAATGAGCAGTTCTTC. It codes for CASSLAATYNEQFF.

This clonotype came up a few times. CDR3 bases: TGTGCCAGCAGCTTATCCGCCTACGAGCAGTACTTC. It codes for CASSLSAYEQYF. The gene calls are TRBV7-9 and TRBJ2-7, with unresolved D. The germline CDR1 and CDR2 sequences are SEHNR and FQNEAQ (reference sequence). The ends were cut back, 2 bases at V and 2 bases at J, with 4 bases in the middle. This CDR3 has 12 residues. Full variable domain (remainder filled in from reference TRBV7-9 and TRBJ2-7): DTGVSQNPRHKITKRGQNVTFRCDPISEHNRLYWYRQTLGQGPEFLTYFQNEAQLEKSRLLSDRFSAERPKGSFSTLEIQRTEQGDSAMYLCASSLSAYEQYFGPGTRLTVT.

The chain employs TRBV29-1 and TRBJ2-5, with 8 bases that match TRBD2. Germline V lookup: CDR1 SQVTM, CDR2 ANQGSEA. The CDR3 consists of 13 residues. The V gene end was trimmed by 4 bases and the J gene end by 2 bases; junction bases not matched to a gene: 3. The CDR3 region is CSVGVAGQETQYF. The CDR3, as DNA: TGCAGCGTTGGAGTAGCGGGGCAAGAGACCCAGTACTTC. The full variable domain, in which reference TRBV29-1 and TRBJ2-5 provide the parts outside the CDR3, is SAVISQKPSRDICQRGTSLTIQCQVDSQVTMMFWYRQQPGQSLTLIATANQGSEATYESGFVIDKFPISRPNLTFSTLTVSNMSPEDSSIYLCSVGVAGQETQYFGPGTRLLVL.

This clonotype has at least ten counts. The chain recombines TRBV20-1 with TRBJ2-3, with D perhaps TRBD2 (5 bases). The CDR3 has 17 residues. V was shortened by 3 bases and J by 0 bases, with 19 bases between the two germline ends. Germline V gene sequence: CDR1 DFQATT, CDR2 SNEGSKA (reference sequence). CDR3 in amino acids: CSASSPPERDSTDTQYF. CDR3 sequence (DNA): TGCAGTGCTAGTTCCCCTCCGGAGAGGGATAGCACAGATACGCAGTATTTT.

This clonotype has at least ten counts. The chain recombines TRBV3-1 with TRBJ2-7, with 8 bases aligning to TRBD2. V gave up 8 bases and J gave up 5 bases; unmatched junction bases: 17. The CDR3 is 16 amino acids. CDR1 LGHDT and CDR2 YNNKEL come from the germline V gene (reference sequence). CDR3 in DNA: TGTGCCAGCGCCGCGGGGCCTGGCGGGAGGATGAACGAGCAGTACTTC. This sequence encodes CASAAGPGGRMNEQYF.

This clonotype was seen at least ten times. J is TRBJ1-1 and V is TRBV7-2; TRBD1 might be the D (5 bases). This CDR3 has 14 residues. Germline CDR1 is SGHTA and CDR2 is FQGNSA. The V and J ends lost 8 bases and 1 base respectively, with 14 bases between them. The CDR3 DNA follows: TGTGCCAGCGGACCCTTCAGGGCGAACACTGAAGCTTTCTTT. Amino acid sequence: CASGPFRANTEAFF. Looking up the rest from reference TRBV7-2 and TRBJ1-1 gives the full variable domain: GAGVSQSPSNKVTEKGKDVELRCDPISGHTALYWYRQSLGQGLEFLIYFQGNSAPDKSGLPSDRFSAERTGGSVSTLTIQRTQQEDSAVYLCASGPFRANTEAFFGQGTRLTVV.

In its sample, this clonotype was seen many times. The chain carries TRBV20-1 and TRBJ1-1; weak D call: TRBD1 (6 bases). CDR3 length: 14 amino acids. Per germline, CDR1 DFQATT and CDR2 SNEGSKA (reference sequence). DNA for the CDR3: TGCAGCGGGAGGGGACACGGACTCAACACTGAAGCTTTCTTT. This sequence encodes CSGRGHGLNTEAFF.

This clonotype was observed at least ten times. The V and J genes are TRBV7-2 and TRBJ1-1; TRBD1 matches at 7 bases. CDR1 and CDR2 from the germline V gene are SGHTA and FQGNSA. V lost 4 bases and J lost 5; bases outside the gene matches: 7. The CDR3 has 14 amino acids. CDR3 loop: CASSSQGWATEAFF. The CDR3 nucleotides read TGTGCCAGCAGCTCACAGGGGTGGGCGACTGAAGCTTTCTTT.

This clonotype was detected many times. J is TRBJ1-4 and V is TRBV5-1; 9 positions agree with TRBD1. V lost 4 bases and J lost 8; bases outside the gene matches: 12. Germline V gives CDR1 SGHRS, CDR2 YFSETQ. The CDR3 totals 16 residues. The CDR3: CASSPVPTGGGEKLFF. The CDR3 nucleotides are TGCGCCAGCAGCCCCGTACCGACAGGGGGGGGAGAAAAACTGTTTTTT. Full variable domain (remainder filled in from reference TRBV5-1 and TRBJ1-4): KAGVTQTPRYLIKTRGQQVTLSCSPISGHRSVSWYQQTPGQGLQFLFEYFSETQRNKGNFPGRFSGRQFSNSRSEMNVSTLELGDSALYLCASSPVPTGGGEKLFFGSGTQLSVL.

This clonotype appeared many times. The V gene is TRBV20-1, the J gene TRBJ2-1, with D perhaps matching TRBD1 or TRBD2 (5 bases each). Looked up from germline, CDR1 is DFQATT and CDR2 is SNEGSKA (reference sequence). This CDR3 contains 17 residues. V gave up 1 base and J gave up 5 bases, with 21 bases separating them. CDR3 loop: CSARGPVGTPTDNEQFF. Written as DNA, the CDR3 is TGCAGTGCTAGAGGTCCGGTGGGGACCCCCACCGACAATGAGCAGTTCTTC.

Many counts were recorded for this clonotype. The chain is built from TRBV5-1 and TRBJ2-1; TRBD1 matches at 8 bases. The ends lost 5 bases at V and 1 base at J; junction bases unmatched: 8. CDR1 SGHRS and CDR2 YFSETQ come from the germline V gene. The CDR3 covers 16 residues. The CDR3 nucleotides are TGCGCCAGCAGAGACGGACAGGGCCTTTCCTACAATGAGCAGTTCTTC. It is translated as CASRDGQGLSYNEQFF.

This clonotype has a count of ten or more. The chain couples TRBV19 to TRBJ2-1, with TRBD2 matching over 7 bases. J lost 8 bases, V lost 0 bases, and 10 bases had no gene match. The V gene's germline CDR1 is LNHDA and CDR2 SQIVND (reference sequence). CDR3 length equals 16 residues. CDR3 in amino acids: CASSIDLGLGRDEQFF. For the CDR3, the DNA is TGTGCCAGTAGTATAGACCTTGGACTAGGCCGCGATGAGCAGTTCTTC.

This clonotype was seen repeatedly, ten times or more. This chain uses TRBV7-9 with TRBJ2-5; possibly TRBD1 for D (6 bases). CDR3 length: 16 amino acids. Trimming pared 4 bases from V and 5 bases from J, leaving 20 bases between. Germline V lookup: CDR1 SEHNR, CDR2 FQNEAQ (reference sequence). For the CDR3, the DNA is TGTGCCAGCAGCTCATCAGGGGTTCAAGCGGCGGAGACCCAGTACTTC. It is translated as CASSSSGVQAAETQYF.

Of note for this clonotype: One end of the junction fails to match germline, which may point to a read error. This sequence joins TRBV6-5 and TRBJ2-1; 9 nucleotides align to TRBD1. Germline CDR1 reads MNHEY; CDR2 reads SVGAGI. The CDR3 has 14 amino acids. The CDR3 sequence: CANSYGTGNNEQFF. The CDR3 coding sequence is TGTGCCAACAGTTACGGGACAGGGAACAATGAGCAGTTCTTC.